The T cell receptor (beta chain) described here comes from a study of T cell responses to AZD1222 COVID-19 vaccine. Findings and limits, study-wide: Most donors were white British and more were female, and clonal diversity was possibly underestimated. The peak T cell response came first, and repertoires were sampled only after it.

Sequenced by immunoSEQ multiplex PCR; TCRdb stores in-frame clones only, minus some. Seen here are 210,000 or so clones, approximately 94% observed once, and the top ten hold around 1.8%. Comment on this clone: As yet, its antigen is unknown.

The sample here was peripheral blood, taken 28 days after the second dose of the MenACWY control vaccine. The TCR sequence derives from an adult who received the MenACWY meningococcal vaccine as a control.

CDR3 nucleotides: TGTGCCAGCAGCGGCAGGGGGCTCGGCTACACCTTC. Translating gives CASSGRGLGYTF. This rearrangement joins TRBV7-9 to TRBJ1-2, with 8 bases that match TRBD1. CDR1 is SEHNR and CDR2 is FQNEAQ in the germline V gene (reference sequence). The J segment lost 8 bases and the V segment lost 5 bases, leaving 4 bases of the junction unmatched. The CDR3 has 12 amino acids.